This TCR beta chain was observed in a study of blood T cells in healthy people across ages. Of note for this clonotype: Its cognate antigen is unknown.

General observations from the study: Roughly linear declines in TCR beta diversity per million T cells occurred with age.

Germline CDR1 reads SGHTA; CDR2 reads FQGTGA. The CDR3 spans 17 residues. The ends lost 1 base at V and 7 bases at J; junction bases unmatched: 13. Approximately 9 milliliters was the volume of peripheral blood drawn from each donor. A sample-barcoded 5' primer and a J-beta primer mix were used in a second PCR of roughly 7 to 11 cycles. Each CDR3 protein gets one entry after TCRdb re-called the 5' RACE reads with MiXCR. The sample lists hundreds of thousands of distinct CDR3 sequences; 45% to 50% were seen once. V is TRBV7-3 and J is TRBJ2-1; 7 bases fit TRBD2. The sequenced sample was blood. This clonotype was sampled from an older woman in good health. The CDR3 protein is CASSLNRRLAVRNEQFF. The CDR3 DNA reads as TGTGCCAGCAGCTTAAACCGTCGGCTAGCGGTCCGGAATGAGCAGTTCTTC.